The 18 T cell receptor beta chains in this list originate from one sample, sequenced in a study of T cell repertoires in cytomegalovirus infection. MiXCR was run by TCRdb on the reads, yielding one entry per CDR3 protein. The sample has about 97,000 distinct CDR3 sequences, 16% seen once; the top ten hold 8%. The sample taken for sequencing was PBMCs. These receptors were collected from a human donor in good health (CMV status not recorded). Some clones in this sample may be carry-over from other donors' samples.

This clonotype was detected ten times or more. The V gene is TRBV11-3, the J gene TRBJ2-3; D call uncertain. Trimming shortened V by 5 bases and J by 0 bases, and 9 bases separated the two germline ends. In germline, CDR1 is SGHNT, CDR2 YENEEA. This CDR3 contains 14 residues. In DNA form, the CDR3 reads TGTGCCAGCAGCCCTGGATCTAGCACAGATACGCAGTATTTT. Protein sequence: CASSPGSSTDTQYF. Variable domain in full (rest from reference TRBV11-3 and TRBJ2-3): EAGVVQSPRYKIIEKKQPVAFWCNPISGHNTLYWYLQNLGQGPELLIRYENEEAVDDSQLPKDRFSAERLKGVDSTLKIQPAELGDSAVYLCASSPGSSTDTQYFGPGTRLTVL.

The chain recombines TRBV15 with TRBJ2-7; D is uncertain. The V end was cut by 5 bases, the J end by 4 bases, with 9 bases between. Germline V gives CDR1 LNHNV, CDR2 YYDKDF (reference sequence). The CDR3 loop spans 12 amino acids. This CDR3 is CATSAKGYEQYF. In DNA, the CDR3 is TGTGCCACCAGCGCCAAGGGATACGAGCAGTACTTC.

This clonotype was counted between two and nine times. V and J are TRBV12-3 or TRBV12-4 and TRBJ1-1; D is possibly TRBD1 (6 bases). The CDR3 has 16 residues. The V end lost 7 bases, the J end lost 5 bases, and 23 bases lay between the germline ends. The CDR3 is CASTRGTPIYGTEAFF. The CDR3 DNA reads TGTGCCAGCACCAGAGGGACACCCATCTATGGGACTGAAGCTTTCTTT.

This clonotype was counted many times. The CDR3: CASSKSGGIAGELFF. As DNA, the CDR3 is TGTGCCAGCAGTAAATCGGGCGGAATCGCCGGGGAGCTGTTTTTT. The chain recombines TRBV27 with TRBJ2-2; D gene unclear. With 5 bases removed from V and 6 bases from J, the gap between germline ends came to 16 bases. The CDR3 loop spans 15 amino acids. Germline CDR1 reads MNHEY; CDR2 reads SMNVEV (reference sequence).

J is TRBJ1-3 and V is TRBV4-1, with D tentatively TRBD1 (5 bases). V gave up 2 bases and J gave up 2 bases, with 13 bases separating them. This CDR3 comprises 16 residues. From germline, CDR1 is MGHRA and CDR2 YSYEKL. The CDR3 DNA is TGCGCCAGCAGCCAACCCCTTTCCAGGGCTGGAAACACCATATATTTT. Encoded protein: CASSQPLSRAGNTIYF.

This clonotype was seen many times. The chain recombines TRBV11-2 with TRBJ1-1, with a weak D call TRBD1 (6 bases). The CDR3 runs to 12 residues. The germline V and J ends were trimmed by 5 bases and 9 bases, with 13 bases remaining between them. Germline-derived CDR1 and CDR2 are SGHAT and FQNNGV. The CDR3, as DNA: TGTGCCAGCAGCCCGGAGGGGGTTAAAGCTTTCTTT. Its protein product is CASSPEGVKAFF.

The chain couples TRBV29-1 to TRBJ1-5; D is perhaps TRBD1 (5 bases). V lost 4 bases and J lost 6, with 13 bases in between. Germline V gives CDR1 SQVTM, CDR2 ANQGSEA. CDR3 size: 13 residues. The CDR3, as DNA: TGCAGCGTTGCTCTGGGACTCGGTCAGCCCCAGCATTTT. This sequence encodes CSVALGLGQPQHF.

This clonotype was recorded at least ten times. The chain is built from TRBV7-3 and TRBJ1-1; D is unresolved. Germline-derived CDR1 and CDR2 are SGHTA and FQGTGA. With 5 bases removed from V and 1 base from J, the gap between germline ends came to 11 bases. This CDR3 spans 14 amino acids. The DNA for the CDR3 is TGTGCCAGCAGCCCGGGCCCCTCGAACACTGAAGCTTTCTTT. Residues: CASSPGPSNTEAFF.

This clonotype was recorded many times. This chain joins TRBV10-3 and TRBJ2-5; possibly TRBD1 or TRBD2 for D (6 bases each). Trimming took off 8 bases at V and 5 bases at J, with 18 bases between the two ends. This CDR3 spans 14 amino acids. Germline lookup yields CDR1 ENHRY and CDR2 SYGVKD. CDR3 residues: CAIAWGAGTETQYF. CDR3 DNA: TGTGCCATCGCTTGGGGGGCCGGCACCGAGACCCAGTACTTC.

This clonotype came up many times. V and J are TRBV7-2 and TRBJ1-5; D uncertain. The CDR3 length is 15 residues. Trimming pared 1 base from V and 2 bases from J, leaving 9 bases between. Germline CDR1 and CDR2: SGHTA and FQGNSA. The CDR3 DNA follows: TGTGCCAGCAGCTTAGGTCTAAGGGGCAATCAGCCCCAGCATTTT. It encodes CASSLGLRGNQPQHF.

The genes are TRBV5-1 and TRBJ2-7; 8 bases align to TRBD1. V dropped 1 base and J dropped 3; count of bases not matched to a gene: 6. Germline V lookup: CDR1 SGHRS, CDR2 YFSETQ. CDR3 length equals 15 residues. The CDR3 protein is CASSLNGGQGYEQYF. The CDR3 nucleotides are TGCGCCAGCAGCTTGAATGGAGGACAGGGCTACGAGCAGTACTTC.

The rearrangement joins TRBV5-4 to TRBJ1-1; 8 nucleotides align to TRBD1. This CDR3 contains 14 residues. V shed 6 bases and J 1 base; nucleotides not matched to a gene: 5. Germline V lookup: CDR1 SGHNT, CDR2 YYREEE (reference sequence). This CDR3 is CASKGGQGNTEAFF. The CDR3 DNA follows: TGTGCCAGCAAGGGCGGACAGGGGAACACTGAAGCTTTCTTT.

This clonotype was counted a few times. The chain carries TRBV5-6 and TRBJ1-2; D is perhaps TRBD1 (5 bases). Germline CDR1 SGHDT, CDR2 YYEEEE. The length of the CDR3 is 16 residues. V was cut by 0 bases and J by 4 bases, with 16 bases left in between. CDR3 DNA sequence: TGTGCCAGCAGCTTGGAAGGAGTCAGGGCGGGCTATGGCTACACCTTC. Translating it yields CASSLEGVRAGYGYTF.

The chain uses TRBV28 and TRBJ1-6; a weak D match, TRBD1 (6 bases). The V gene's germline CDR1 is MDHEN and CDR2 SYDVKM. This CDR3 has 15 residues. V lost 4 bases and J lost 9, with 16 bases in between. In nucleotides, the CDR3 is TGTGCCAGCAGTTCGTCGGGGGCGGGAGGTTCACCCCTCCACTTT. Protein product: CASSSSGAGGSPLHF. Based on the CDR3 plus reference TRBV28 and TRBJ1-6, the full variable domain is DVKVTQSSRYLVKRTGEKVFLECVQDMDHENMFWYRQDPGLGLRLIYFSYDVKMKEKGDIPEGYSVSREKKERFSLILESASTNQTSMYLCASSSSGAGGSPLHFGNGTRLTVT.

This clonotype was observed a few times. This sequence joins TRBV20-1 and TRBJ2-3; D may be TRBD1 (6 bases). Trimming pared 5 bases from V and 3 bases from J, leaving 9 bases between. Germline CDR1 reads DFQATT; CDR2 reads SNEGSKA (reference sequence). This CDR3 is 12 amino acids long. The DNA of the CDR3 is TGCAGTGCTCCTCAGGGGACAGATACGCAGTATTTT. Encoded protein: CSAPQGTDTQYF.

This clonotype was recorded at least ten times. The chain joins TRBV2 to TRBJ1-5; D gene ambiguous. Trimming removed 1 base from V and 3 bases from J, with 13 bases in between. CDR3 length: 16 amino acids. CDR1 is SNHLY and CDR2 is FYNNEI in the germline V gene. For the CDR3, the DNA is TGTGCCAGCAGTGAAGGGTTCAGTCCCCCCAATCAGCCCCAGCATTTT. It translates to CASSEGFSPPNQPQHF. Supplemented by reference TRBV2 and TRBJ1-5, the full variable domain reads EPEVTQTPSHQVTQMGQEVILRCVPISNHLYFYWYRQILGQKVEFLVSFYNNEISEKSEIFDDQFSVERPDGSNFTLKIRSTKLEDSAMYFCASSEGFSPPNQPQHFGDGTRLSIL.

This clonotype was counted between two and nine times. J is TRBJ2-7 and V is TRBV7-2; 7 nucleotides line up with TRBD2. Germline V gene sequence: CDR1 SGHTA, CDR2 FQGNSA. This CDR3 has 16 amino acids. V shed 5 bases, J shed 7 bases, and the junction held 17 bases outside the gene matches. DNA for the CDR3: TGTGCCAGCAGCCGAGGCGGAACGGGGGGAAGTAGGGAGCAGTACTTC. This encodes CASSRGGTGGSREQYF.

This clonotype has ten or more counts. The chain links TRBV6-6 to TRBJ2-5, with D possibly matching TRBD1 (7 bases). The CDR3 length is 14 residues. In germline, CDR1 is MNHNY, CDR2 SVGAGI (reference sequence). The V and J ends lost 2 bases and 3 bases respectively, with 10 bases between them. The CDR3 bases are TGTGCCAGCAGTTACACCAGGGGGGAAGAGACCCAGTACTTC. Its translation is CASSYTRGEETQYF.